The 19 T cell receptor beta chains below all came from one sample that was sequenced in a study of early T cells in non-severe SARS-CoV-2 infection. TCRdb reanalysed the 5' RACE reads using MiXCR and keeps one entry per CDR3 protein. Counted here are around 40,000 distinct CDR3 sequences, 6% to 8% occurring once; the ten biggest clones make up roughly a quarter. Sequencing used whole blood, obtained at baseline. Source of these receptors: an adult who was a healthcare worker with PCR-confirmed SARS-CoV-2 infection or an uninfected control (not recorded which).

This clonotype has more than one count but fewer than ten. The genes are TRBV7-9 and TRBJ1-5; D gene unclear. The CDR3 extends over 15 amino acids. Looked up from germline, CDR1 is SEHNR and CDR2 is FQNEAQ (reference sequence). The V gene lost 3 bases and the J gene lost 7 bases, with 16 bases spanning the gap. The CDR3 DNA follows: TGTGCCAGCAGCTTCGGCCCCTTGAGCGGACAGCCCCAGCATTTT. It yields the protein CASSFGPLSGQPQHF. The full variable domain, in which reference TRBV7-9 and TRBJ1-5 provide the parts outside the CDR3, is DTGVSQNPRHKITKRGQNVTFRCDPISEHNRLYWYRQTLGQGPEFLTYFQNEAQLEKSRLLSDRFSAERPKGSFSTLEIQRTEQGDSAMYLCASSFGPLSGQPQHFGDGTRLSIL.

The table lists this clonotype with many counts. CDR3: CASSLVLAGARNEQFF. CDR3 DNA sequence: TGTGCCAGCAGCTTAGTCCTAGCGGGAGCTCGGAATGAGCAGTTCTTC. V is TRBV7-2 and J is TRBJ2-1; 10 nucleotides line up with TRBD2. Germline assignment: CDR1 SGHTA and CDR2 FQGNSA. J lost 7 bases, V lost 1 base, and 7 bases had no gene match. There are 16 residues in the CDR3.

The chain couples TRBV7-2 to TRBJ2-6; possible D gene TRBD2, 5 bases. V was cut by 5 bases and J by 1 base, with 9 bases left in between. Germline V gives CDR1 SGHTA, CDR2 FQGNSA. The CDR3 spans 15 residues. The CDR3 DNA sequence: TGTGCCAGCAGCCACGGACTGTCTGGGGCCAACGTCCTGACTTTC. This gives the protein CASSHGLSGANVLTF.

This clonotype was counted a few times. The genes are TRBV7-2 and TRBJ2-2; no clear D. The CDR3 is 15 amino acids. Germline assignment: CDR1 SGHTA and CDR2 FQGNSA. Trimming took off 1 base at V and 6 bases at J, with 12 bases between the two ends. The CDR3 DNA reads TGTGCCAGCAGCTTAGTGTCCGGGTCGGCCGGGGAGCTGTTTTTT. This codes for CASSLVSGSAGELFF.

The V gene is TRBV30, the J gene TRBJ1-4; D unresolved. The CDR3 is 16 residues long. Trimming shortened V by 1 base and J by 5 bases, and 17 bases separated the two germline ends. CDR1 is GTSNPN, CDR2 SVGIG, per germline (reference sequence). The CDR3 DNA reads as TGTGCCTGGAGTGCCCCCCGGCACGCCGAAAATGAAAAACTGTTTTTT. Translating gives CAWSAPRHAENEKLFF.

The V gene is TRBV7-9, the J gene TRBJ2-7, with D unclear. V lost 5 bases to trimming and J lost 3 bases, with 17 bases between them. Germline V lookup: CDR1 SEHNR, CDR2 FQNEAQ (reference sequence). This CDR3 has 15 amino acids. The CDR3 region is CASSPSGPDYYEQYF. The CDR3, as DNA: TGTGCCAGCAGCCCATCCGGGCCGGATTACTACGAGCAGTACTTC.

This clonotype was recorded a few times. The chain is built from TRBV4-1 and TRBJ2-1; the match to TRBD2 covers 13 bases. CDR1 is MGHRA and CDR2 is YSYEKL in the germline V gene. This CDR3 has 16 amino acids. The junction had 6 bases not matched to a gene; V was cut back by 0 bases and J by 10 bases. Written as DNA, the CDR3 is TGCGCCAGCAGCCAAGAGAGACTAGCGGGAGGCCCCGAGCAGTTCTTC. Translation gives CASSQERLAGGPEQFF.

DNA of the CDR3: TGTGCCAGTAGTAGCGGGAGCTCGGTCACCGGGGAGCTGTTTTTT. This encodes CASSSGSSVTGELFF. The chain combines TRBV19 with TRBJ2-2; 7 bases line up with TRBD2. Germline trimming cut 4 bases from V and 4 bases from J; bases unmatched to any gene: 6. The CDR3 extends over 15 amino acids. Germline values: CDR1 LNHDA, CDR2 SQIVND (reference sequence).

The rearrangement uses TRBV6-2 or TRBV6-3 and TRBJ1-3; 11 bases are shared with TRBD1. Germline V gene lookup returns CDR1 MNHEY and CDR2 SVGEGT. The V and J ends lost 5 bases and 4 bases, in that order; junction bases with no gene match: 4. The CDR3 extends over 15 amino acids. CDR3 bases: TGTGCCAGCAGTCCCCGGACAGGGGGCGGAAACACCATATATTTT. Encoded protein: CASSPRTGGGNTIYF.

The table lists this clonotype with a few counts. V is TRBV9 and J is TRBJ2-1; the match to TRBD2 covers 7 bases. The CDR3 sequence is 12 residues long. Trimming removed 5 bases from V and 10 bases from J; junction bases left unmatched: 6. Germline values: CDR1 SGDLS, CDR2 YYNGEE. As DNA, the CDR3 is TGTGCCAGCAGGCGGGAGAGTGGAGAGCAGTTCTTC. Its protein product is CASRRESGEQFF. The full variable domain, in which reference TRBV9 and TRBJ2-1 provide the parts outside the CDR3, is DSGVTQTPKHLITATGQRVTLRCSPRSGDLSVYWYQQSLDQGLQFLIQYYNGEERAKGNILERFSAQQFPDLHSELNLSSLELGDSALYFCASRRESGEQFFGPGTRLTVL.

This rearrangement joins TRBV28 to TRBJ2-1; 15 bases align to TRBD2. The CDR3 spans 16 residues. Germline loops: CDR1 MDHEN, CDR2 SYDVKM. V lost 6 bases, J lost 8 bases, and 8 bases stayed unmatched. CDR3 nucleotides: TGTGCCAGCAGCCTAGGACTAGCGGGAGGGATGGATGAGCAGTTCTTC. Its translation is CASSLGLAGGMDEQFF.

This clonotype was counted ten times or more. The CDR3 reads CGSRGQGFYNEQFF. The CDR3 DNA sequence: TGTGGTTCTAGGGGACAGGGGTTCTACAATGAGCAGTTCTTC. This chain uses TRBV12-3 or TRBV12-4 with TRBJ2-1, with TRBD1 matching over 10 bases. The CDR3 has 14 residues.

This clonotype was seen more than once but under ten times. This chain connects TRBV9 to TRBJ2-1; D remains ambiguous. Germline-derived CDR1 and CDR2 are SGDLS and YYNGEE. V shed 0 bases and J shed 1 base, with 5 bases lying between them. The CDR3 runs 14 residues. This chain's CDR3 is CASSVVGSYNEQFF. The CDR3 DNA reads TGTGCCAGCAGCGTAGTCGGGTCCTACAATGAGCAGTTCTTC.

V usage is TRBV5-6 and J usage is TRBJ2-5; D is unclear. Germline CDR1 reads SGHDT; CDR2 reads YYEEEE. CDR3 size: 13 residues. V was pared by 5 bases and J by 0 bases, with 8 bases between. The CDR3 DNA is TGTGCCAGCAGGCAGATGTACCAAGAGACCCAGTACTTC. This codes for CASRQMYQETQYF.

This clonotype was observed many times. This rearrangement joins TRBV12-3 or TRBV12-4 to TRBJ1-3; no firm D call. There are 14 residues in the CDR3. V lost 10 bases to trimming and J lost 0 bases, with 13 bases between them. The CDR3: CATNPNHSGNTIYF. Here the CDR3 DNA reads TGTGCCACCAATCCTAACCACTCTGGAAACACCATATATTTT.

By sample share, this clonotype is medium-sized. V usage is TRBV27 and J usage is TRBJ1-5; D gene ambiguous. There are 15 residues in the CDR3. CDR1 is MNHEY and CDR2 is SMNVEV in the germline V gene (reference sequence). Trimming pared 3 bases from V and 7 bases from J, leaving 16 bases between. CDR3 bases: TGTGCCAGCAGTTTGGGCGCGGGCATGGGCCAGCCCCAGCATTTT. Its translation: CASSLGAGMGQPQHF.

There are many counts of this clonotype. V usage is TRBV4-3 and J usage is TRBJ1-1; 7 positions agree with TRBD1. The CDR3 runs to 14 residues. Germline CDR1 LGHNA, CDR2 YSLEER. V was pared by 3 bases and J by 4 bases, with 5 bases of the junction left unmatched. The CDR3 DNA sequence: TGCGCCAGCAGCCATCCTAACAGGGGCACTGAAGCTTTCTTT. This gives the protein CASSHPNRGTEAFF.

This clonotype has a handful of counts. The J gene is TRBJ2-7, the V gene TRBV28; 7 nucleotides align to TRBD1. The germline V gene has CDR1 MDHEN and CDR2 SYDVKM. V lost 2 bases to trimming and J lost 4 bases; unmatched junction nucleotides: 5. The CDR3 totals 14 residues. CDR3 in amino acids: CASSLPDRAYEQYF. The CDR3 DNA reads TGTGCCAGCAGTTTACCCGACAGGGCTTACGAGCAGTACTTC.

This clonotype was recorded at least ten times. V usage is TRBV6-5 and J usage is TRBJ2-1; the D gene could be TRBD1 or TRBD2 (5 bases each). Between the trimmed V and J ends, which lost 6 bases and 1 base, there was a span of 13 bases. Germline CDR1 is MNHEY and CDR2 is SVGAGI. The CDR3 spans 15 residues. CDR3 bases: TGTGCCAGCAGCCGGGACGGAGATTCCTACAATGAGCAGTTCTTC. Protein product: CASSRDGDSYNEQFF.